This TCR beta chain was recovered during a study of identical twins. V dropped 5 bases and J dropped 0 bases, with 8 bases sitting between them. CDR1 is SGHRS, CDR2 YFSETQ, per germline. The CDR3 totals 14 residues. Template switching, a step in the protocol, added a universal primer site, and cDNA carried unique molecular identifiers. TCRdb passed the 5' RACE reads through MiXCR, listing each CDR3 protein once. The table has some 500,000 distinct CDR3 sequences, around a tenth seen once; the top ten hold roughly 3%. This clonotype turned up a few times. This same sample was also part of a study on yellow fever vaccine responses in identical twins.

The source is a woman between 18 and 29 years old in good health. Sequencing was done on a sample of PBMCs. The chain couples TRBV5-1 to TRBJ2-2; no definite D call. The CDR3 DNA reads TGCGCCAGCAGAGTTGGGACGAACACCGGGGAGCTGTTTTTT. This gives the protein CASRVGTNTGELFF.